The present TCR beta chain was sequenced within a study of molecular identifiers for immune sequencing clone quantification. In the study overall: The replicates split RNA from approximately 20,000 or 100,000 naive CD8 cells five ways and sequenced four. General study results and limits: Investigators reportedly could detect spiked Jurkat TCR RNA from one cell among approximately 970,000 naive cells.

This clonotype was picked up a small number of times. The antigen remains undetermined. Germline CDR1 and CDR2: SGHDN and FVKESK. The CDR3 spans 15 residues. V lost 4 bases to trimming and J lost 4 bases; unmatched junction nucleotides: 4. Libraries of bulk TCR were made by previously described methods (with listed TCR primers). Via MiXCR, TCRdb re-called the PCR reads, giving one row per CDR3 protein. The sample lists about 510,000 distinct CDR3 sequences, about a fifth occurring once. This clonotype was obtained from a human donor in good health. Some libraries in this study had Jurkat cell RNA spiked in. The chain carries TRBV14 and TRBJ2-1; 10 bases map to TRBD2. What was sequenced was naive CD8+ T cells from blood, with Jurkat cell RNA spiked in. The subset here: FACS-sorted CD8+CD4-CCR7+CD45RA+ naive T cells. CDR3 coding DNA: TGTGCCAGCAGCCCACTAGCGGGACCTTACAATGAGCAGTTCTTC. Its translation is CASSPLAGPYNEQFF.